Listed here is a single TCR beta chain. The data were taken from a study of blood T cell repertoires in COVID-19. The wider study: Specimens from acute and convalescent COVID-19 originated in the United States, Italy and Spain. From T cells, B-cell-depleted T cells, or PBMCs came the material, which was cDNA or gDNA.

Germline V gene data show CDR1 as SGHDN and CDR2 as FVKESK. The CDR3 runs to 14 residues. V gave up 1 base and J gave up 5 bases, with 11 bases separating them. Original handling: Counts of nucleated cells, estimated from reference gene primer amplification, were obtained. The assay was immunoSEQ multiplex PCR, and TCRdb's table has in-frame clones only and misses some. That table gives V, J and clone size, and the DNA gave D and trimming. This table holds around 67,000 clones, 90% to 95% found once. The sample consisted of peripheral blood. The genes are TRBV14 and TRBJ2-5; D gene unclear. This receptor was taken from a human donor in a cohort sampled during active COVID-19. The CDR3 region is CASSQGARSETQYF. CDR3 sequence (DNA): TGTGCCAGCAGCCAAGGAGCTAGATCGGAGACCCAGTACTTC.